This entry features one T cell receptor beta chain sequence. An amount of RNA that ranged from roughly 0.5 to 1 ug was reverse transcribed with random hexamers. By means of immunoSEQ multiplex PCR, TCR beta CDR3 spanning 54 Vbeta and 13 Jbeta underwent amplification. One entry per CDR3 protein, called by TCRdb with MiXCR from the immunoSEQ multiplex PCR reads. The sample consists of approximately 130,000 distinct CDR3 sequences, approximately 94% of them appearing once. This CDR3 region has 15 residues. Deletions cut 1 base from V and 3 bases from J, with 11 bases between. Germline loops: CDR1 SGDLS, CDR2 YYNGEE. CD8+ and CD4+ T cells taken from blood had their TCR beta sequenced. These data belong to a study of CD8 T cells in Susac syndrome.

This receptor was taken from a human donor in good health. The V gene is TRBV9, the J gene TRBJ2-1, with a tentative D call TRBD2 (6 bases). The specimen was CD4+ T cells from PBMCs. CDR3 in DNA: TGTGCCAGCAGCGTAAGTAGCGGTATCTACAATGAGCAGTTCTTC. This codes for CASSVSSGIYNEQFF.